This TCR beta chain was sequenced for a study of PD-1 blockade in mismatch repair-deficient tumors. Study-wide background: Patients had over ten mismatch repair-deficient cancer types and were previously treated and progressing.

Findings and limits, study-wide: Tumor-resident clones, often absent from pretreatment blood, expanded after pembrolizumab and then contracted.

The germline V gene has CDR1 SGHRS and CDR2 YFSETQ. The CDR3 consists of 16 residues. The germline V and J ends were trimmed by 0 bases and 3 bases, with 16 bases remaining between them. Comment on this clone: Its antigen is currently unknown.

All patients were mismatch repair deficient, assessed by either PCR or immunohistochemistry. A few pembrolizumab responders had their TCRs sequenced. Sequencing used immunoSEQ multiplex PCR; TCRdb keeps in-frame clones, though not all of them. The profile shows fewer than 100,000 clones, around 85% of them singletons. The chain carries TRBV5-1 and TRBJ2-7; unclear D gene. The sequences come from peripheral blood, collected 12 weeks after starting pembrolizumab. The TCR comes from an adult with mismatch repair-deficient cancer. The CDR3 nucleotides are TGCGCCAGCAGCTTGGAGCAGGTGGGTGCCGGCTACGAGCAGTACTTC. This sequence encodes CASSLEQVGAGYEQYF.